Below, one TCR beta chain is given with its context. This entry belongs to a study of control samples from healthy donors and cancer patients. The V gene's germline CDR1 is SGDLS and CDR2 YYNGEE. The germline V and J ends were trimmed by 4 bases and 0 bases, with 10 bases remaining between them. The CDR3 loop spans 14 amino acids. The repertoire was sequenced with immunoSEQ multiplex PCR; TCRdb's copy has only in-frame clones and lacks some. The data show 150,000 or so clones, with roughly 90% seen just once and roughly 2.5% held by the top ten. V and J are TRBV9 and TRBJ1-1, with D hard to call. The TCR was taken from a middle-aged man in good health. Sequenced input: blood. DNA for the CDR3: TGTGCCAGCAGCTTCGGGAATATGAACACTGAAGCTTTCTTT. Amino acid sequence: CASSFGNMNTEAFF.